The 16 T cell receptor beta chains reported below all come from one sample, sequenced in a study of T-cell reconstitution after alpha-beta-depleted transplantation in children. The authors prepared the TCRbeta library with unique molecular identifiers. TCRdb called the PCR reads again in MiXCR, with one record for every CDR3 protein. The table includes a few hundred thousand distinct CDR3 sequences, 10% detected once. Sequencing used PBMCs, obtained before TCRalphabeta/CD19-depleted stem cell transplant. These receptors originate from a boy under two years old with acute myeloid leukemia, due to receive a stem cell transplant.

In this sample, this clonotype turned up many times. At one end the junction does not follow the germline gene, possibly because of a read error. The chain uses TRBV12-3 or TRBV12-4 and TRBJ2-5, with 9 positions matching TRBD2. The CDR3 consists of 16 residues. The CDR3 is CPSSLWAGGLQETQYF. The CDR3 DNA follows: TGTCCCAGCAGTTTATGGGCGGGGGGGTTGCAAGAGACCCAGTACTTC.

This clonotype occurred many times. This chain connects TRBV4-3 to TRBJ2-5; 13 bases are shared with TRBD2. Per germline, CDR1 LGHNA and CDR2 YSLEER. This CDR3 is built from 19 residues. The ends lost 0 bases at V and 1 base at J; junction bases unmatched: 8. CDR3 loop: CASSQDTTSGRAFQETQYF. The CDR3 DNA sequence: TGCGCCAGCAGCCAAGATACTACTAGCGGGAGGGCCTTCCAAGAGACCCAGTACTTC.

Ten or more counts support this clonotype. The genes are TRBV7-9 and TRBJ2-7, with 13 nucleotides matching TRBD2. Germline CDR1 is SEHNR and CDR2 is FQNEAQ (reference sequence). The CDR3 consists of 14 residues. The V segment lost 6 bases and the J segment 5 bases; nucleotides outside the gene matches: 4. DNA of the CDR3: TGTGCCAGCAGTCGGACTAGCGGGAGAAACGAGCAGTACTTC. As protein: CASSRTSGRNEQYF.

This clonotype was seen many times. The rearrangement uses TRBV3-2 and TRBJ2-1. TRBV3-2 is a listed pseudogene. This CDR3 comprises 12 residues. The DNA for the CDR3 is TGTGCCAGCATGGGATTTTACAATGAGCAGTTCTTC. Protein sequence: CASMGFYNEQFF.

There are many counts of this clonotype. The genes are TRBV6-5 and TRBJ2-7; 11 bases map to TRBD1. Germline V gene data show CDR1 as MNHEY and CDR2 as SVGAGI. The V gene end was trimmed by 5 bases and the J gene end by 3 bases; junction bases not matched to a gene: 6. The CDR3 runs to 15 residues. CDR3 sequence: CASSRPGQGVYEQYF. The CDR3, as DNA: TGTGCCAGCAGTCGCCCGGGACAGGGGGTCTACGAGCAGTACTTC.

This clonotype was seen a handful of times. The chain has TRBV4-3 and TRBJ2-7; TRBD2 matches at 7 bases. The CDR3 has 14 residues. Germline V gives CDR1 LGHNA, CDR2 YSLEER. The trim removed 1 base at V and 4 bases at J, leaving 4 bases unmatched. The CDR3 protein is CASSQGREGYEQYF. For the CDR3, the DNA is TGCGCCAGCAGCCAAGGGAGGGAGGGGTACGAGCAGTACTTC.

This chain joins TRBV12-3 or TRBV12-4 and TRBJ2-5; no clear D gene. V lost 3 bases to trimming and J lost 2 bases, with 19 bases between them. The CDR3 covers 17 residues. This CDR3 reads CASSLGPQRQIQETQYF. The CDR3 DNA sequence: TGTGCCAGCAGTTTGGGCCCCCAGAGACAAATACAAGAGACCCAGTACTTC.

This clonotype was seen ten or more times. The chain combines TRBV28 with TRBJ2-2; 12 bases align to TRBD1. The CDR3 loop spans 16 amino acids. V was pared by 3 bases and J by 8 bases, with 7 bases of the junction left unmatched. In germline, CDR1 is MDHEN, CDR2 SYDVKM. In nucleotides, the CDR3 is TGTGCCAGCAGTTTCCGGGACAGGGGGCAAGTGGGGGAGCTGTTTTTT. Protein sequence: CASSFRDRGQVGELFF.

This clonotype has ten or more counts. The chain is built from TRBV9 and TRBJ2-4; either TRBD1 or TRBD2 may supply D (6 bases each). Trimming pared 0 bases from V and 5 bases from J, leaving 12 bases between. Germline V gives CDR1 SGDLS, CDR2 YYNGEE. This CDR3 has 15 residues. The CDR3 region has the DNA TGTGCCAGCAGCGTAGAATGGGGGGCGCAAAACATTCAGTACTTC. Translating gives CASSVEWGAQNIQYF. The full variable domain, completed using reference TRBV9 and TRBJ2-4, is DSGVTQTPKHLITATGQRVTLRCSPRSGDLSVYWYQQSLDQGLQFLIQYYNGEERAKGNILERFSAQQFPDLHSELNLSSLELGDSALYFCASSVEWGAQNIQYFGAGTRLSVL.

This clonotype was detected ten times or more. The V and J genes are TRBV11-3 and TRBJ2-3; D ambiguous. CDR3 length: 16 residues. CDR1 SGHNT and CDR2 YENEEA come from the germline V gene. Trimming took off 1 base at V and 1 base at J, with 12 bases between the two ends. The DNA of the CDR3 is TGTGCCAGCAGCTTAGGGGTTGGGCTGGGCACAGATACGCAGTATTTT. Protein sequence: CASSLGVGLGTDTQYF.

This clonotype was seen at least ten times. The rearrangement links TRBV15 to TRBJ2-7, with no clear D. The CDR3 runs 12 residues. V shed 5 bases and J shed 4 bases, with 9 bases lying between them. The germline V gene encodes CDR1 LNHNV and CDR2 YYDKDF (reference sequence). This CDR3 is CATSVDTYEQYF. CDR3 DNA sequence: TGTGCCACCAGCGTCGACACTTACGAGCAGTACTTC.

This clonotype was recorded at least ten times. This chain links TRBV20-1 with TRBJ1-4, with 7 bases identical to TRBD1. The CDR3 has 16 residues. J was trimmed by 6 bases and V by 0 bases; bases with no gene match: 10. Per germline, CDR1 DFQATT and CDR2 SNEGSKA (reference sequence). The CDR3 coding sequence is TGCAGTGCTAGAGATGGAGGGGGCGCGGGGTATGAAAAACTGTTTTTT. As protein: CSARDGGGAGYEKLFF.

This clonotype was seen repeatedly, ten times or more. The chain couples TRBV12-5 to TRBJ2-1; the match to TRBD1 covers 7 bases. CDR1 is LGHNT, CDR2 FRNRAP, per germline. After removal of 2 bases from V and 8 bases from J, the junction contained 6 bases not matched to a gene. There are 14 residues in the CDR3. The CDR3 DNA is TGTGCTAGTGGTTTGAGAGGGGGCACGTATGAGCAGTTCTTC. Amino acid sequence: CASGLRGGTYEQFF.

Notes on this clonotype: It may be a read error: a sequence one base away is much more abundant. The CDR3 bases are TGTGCCAGCAGTTACTGGCCCGACAGGGTCTTTGGCTACACCTTC. This gives the protein CASSYWPDRVFGYTF. The V call is TRBV6-5, the J call TRBJ1-2, with TRBD1 identical over 7 bases. The length of the CDR3 is 15 residues. V dropped 1 base and J dropped 7; count of bases not matched to a gene: 9. Per germline, CDR1 MNHEY and CDR2 SVGAGI.

This clonotype was counted only a few times. DNA for the CDR3: TGTGCCATCAGTGAGTCGATAGCCGGGACAGTAAGCTCCTACAATGAGCAGTTCTTC. It yields the protein CAISESIAGTVSSYNEQFF. The genes are TRBV10-3 and TRBJ2-1; 7 positions agree with TRBD1. The CDR3 has 19 residues. The V segment lost 0 bases and the J segment 0 bases; nucleotides outside the gene matches: 11. The germline gives CDR1 ENHRY, CDR2 SYGVKD.

This clonotype was found many times. The rearrangement joins TRBV5-1 to TRBJ2-1; unclear D gene. Germline assignment: CDR1 SGHRS and CDR2 YFSETQ. The CDR3 consists of 14 residues. The V and J ends lost 2 bases and 6 bases respectively, with 12 bases between them. CDR3 nucleotide sequence: TGCGCCAGCAGCTTCCGGGTCTCCCCCAATGAGCAGTTCTTC. As protein: CASSFRVSPNEQFF.